Below are 3 T cell receptor beta chains sequenced from a single sample in a study of blood T cell repertoires in COVID-19. TCRdb's copy holds only in-frame clones and misses some; the assay was immunoSEQ multiplex PCR. The sample lists roughly 200,000 clones, 85% to 90% occurring once. Specimen: peripheral blood. The source is a woman aged 55-75 years with acute or convalescent COVID-19.

V gene TRBV6-5 combines with J gene TRBJ1-1; D perhaps matches TRBD1 (6 bases). The germline CDR1 and CDR2 sequences are MNHEY and SVGAGI. CDR3 length equals 14 residues. The V end lost 0 bases, the J end lost 2 bases, and 7 bases lay between the germline ends. For the CDR3, the DNA is TGTGCCAGCAGTTACTCGACAGGAAACACTGAAGCTTTCTTT. This gives the protein CASSYSTGNTEAFF.

The chain joins TRBV5-6 to TRBJ1-2; no definite D call. Germline V lookup: CDR1 SGHDT, CDR2 YYEEEE. V lost 1 base and J 5 bases, leaving 15 bases between the germline ends. The CDR3 is 15 amino acids. Here the CDR3 DNA reads TGTGCCAGCAGCTTGTCGGAGGGTTTCATTTATGGCTACACCTTC. It specifies CASSLSEGFIYGYTF.

The rearrangement links TRBV7-8 to TRBJ2-7; D call uncertain. The CDR3 spans 13 residues. Germline loops: CDR1 SGHVS, CDR2 FQNEAQ. V was trimmed by 8 bases and J by 7 bases, leaving 18 bases between them. As DNA, the CDR3 is TGTGCCAGCTCATGGGCTACCGTTGGAGAGCAGTACGTC. Translating it yields CASSWATVGEQYV.